This TCR beta chain appears in the sequencing data of a study of cytomegalovirus exposure and HLA in healthy donors. Notes on the study in general: Earlier findings revealed that most TCR beta V segments proved productive either about 87% or about 30% of the time. As a later analysis revealed, most CMV-associated TCR beta chains appeared HLA-restricted.

Healthy individuals who donated bone marrow served as the donors. This donor's CMV serostatus went unrecorded. About this clone: Antigen unknown.

The PCR ran on 60 Vbeta and 13 Jbeta primers. This table comes from immunoSEQ multiplex PCR, and its TCRdb copy is limited to in-frame clones, with some not included. The table has 65,000 to 95,000 clones, roughly four fifths seen once. V lost 5 bases and J lost 0, with 10 bases in between. Germline CDR1 LNHDA, CDR2 SQIVND (reference sequence). The CDR3 spans 14 residues. This chain joins TRBV19 and TRBJ1-1; no definite D call. Input material: PBMCs. This clonotype was sampled from a human donor in good health. CDR3 loop: CASSPGTMNTEAFF. Written as DNA, the CDR3 is TGTGCCAGTAGTCCAGGCACAATGAACACTGAAGCTTTCTTT.